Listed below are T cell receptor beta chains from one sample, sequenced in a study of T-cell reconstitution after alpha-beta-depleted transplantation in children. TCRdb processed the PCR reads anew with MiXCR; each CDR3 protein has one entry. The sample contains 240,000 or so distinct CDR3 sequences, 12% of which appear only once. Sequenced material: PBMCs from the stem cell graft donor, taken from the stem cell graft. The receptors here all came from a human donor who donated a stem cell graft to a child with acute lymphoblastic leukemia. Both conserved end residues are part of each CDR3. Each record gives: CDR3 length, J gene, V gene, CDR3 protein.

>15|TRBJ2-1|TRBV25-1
CASSEYKTSDNEQFF
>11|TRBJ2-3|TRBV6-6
CATRTRDTQYF
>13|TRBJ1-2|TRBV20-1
CSASETGVNGYTF
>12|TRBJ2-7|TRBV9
CASSVGPSEQYF
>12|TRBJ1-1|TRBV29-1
CSGTGGRTEAFF
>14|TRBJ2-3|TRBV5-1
CASSPGQYTDTQYF
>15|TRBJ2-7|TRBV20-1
CSAETQLAGVDEQYF
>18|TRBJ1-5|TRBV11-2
CASSLRGRTGSSYQPQHF
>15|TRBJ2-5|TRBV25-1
CASSPGWGSQETQYF
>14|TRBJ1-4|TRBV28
CASSLGLETSKLFF
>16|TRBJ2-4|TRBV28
CASSSGQPSGGNIQYF
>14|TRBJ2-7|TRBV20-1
CSARDRQQGYEQYF
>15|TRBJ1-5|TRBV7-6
CASSLDWTGNQPQHF
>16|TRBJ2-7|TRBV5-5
CASSLRLVAGGDEQYF
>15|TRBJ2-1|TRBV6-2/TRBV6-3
CASSYSILSGGLKFF
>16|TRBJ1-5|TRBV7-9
CASSLFEGYSNQPQHF
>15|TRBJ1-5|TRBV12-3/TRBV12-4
CASSLRNGPYQPQHF
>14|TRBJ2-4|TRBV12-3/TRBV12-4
CASSLDPFQNIQYF
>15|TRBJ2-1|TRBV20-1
CSASKGLAGDNEQFF
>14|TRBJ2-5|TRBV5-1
CASSLGAGGETQYF
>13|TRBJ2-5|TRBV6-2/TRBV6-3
CASTLDGAKTQYF
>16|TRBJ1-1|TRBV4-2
CASSQDLRGGNTEAFF
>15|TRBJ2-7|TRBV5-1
CASSEGLAGPYEQYF
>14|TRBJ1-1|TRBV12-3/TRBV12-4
CASSLAQGDTEAFF
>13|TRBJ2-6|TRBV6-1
CASRFPGANVLTF
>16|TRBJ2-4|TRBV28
CASASAAGGGKDIQYF
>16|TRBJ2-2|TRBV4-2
CASSQDGSSVTGELFF
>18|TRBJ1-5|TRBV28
CASRIRMGRQKRNQPQHF
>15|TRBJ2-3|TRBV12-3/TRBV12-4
CASTSPGTGTDTQYF
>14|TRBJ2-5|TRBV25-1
CASRTRGLEETQYF
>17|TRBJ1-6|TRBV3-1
CASSQDRPGLSNSPLHF
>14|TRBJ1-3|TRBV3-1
CASSQDPGGNTIYF
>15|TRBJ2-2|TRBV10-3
CAISDSGTFTGELFF
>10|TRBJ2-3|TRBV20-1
CSARRDTQYF
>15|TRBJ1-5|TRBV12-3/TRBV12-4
CASSFDRGGNQPQHF
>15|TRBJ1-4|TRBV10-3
CAIQKSQGSREKLFF
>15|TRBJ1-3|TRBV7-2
CASSLSHSSGNTIYF
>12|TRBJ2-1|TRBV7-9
CASSLGVYEQFF
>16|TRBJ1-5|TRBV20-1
CSARDISRGSNQPQHF
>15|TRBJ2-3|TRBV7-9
CASSPNNRERDTQYF
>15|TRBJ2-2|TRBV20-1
CSARLGGRRAGELFF
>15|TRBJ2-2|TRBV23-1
CASCFSLGGSGELFF
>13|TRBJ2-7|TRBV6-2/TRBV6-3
CASSYSISYEQYF
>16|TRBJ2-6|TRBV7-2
CASSLGGSSGANVLTF
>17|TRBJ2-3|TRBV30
CAWSAHLGGPGTDTQYF
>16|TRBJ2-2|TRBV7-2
CASRDGPGESTGELFF
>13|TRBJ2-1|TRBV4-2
CASSQATPNEQFF
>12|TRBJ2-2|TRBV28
CASSPLGGELFF
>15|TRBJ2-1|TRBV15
CATSRVSGYDNEQFF
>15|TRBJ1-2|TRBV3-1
CASSHRDRYFHGYTF
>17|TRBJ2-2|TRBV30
CAWSAQGAGANTGELFF
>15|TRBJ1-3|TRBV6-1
CASSRTGTAGNTIYF
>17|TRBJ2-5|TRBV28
CASSSWSGRRGKETQYF
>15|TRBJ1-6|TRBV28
CASRSLRQYNSPLHF
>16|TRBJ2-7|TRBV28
CASSLGTSGRNGEQYF
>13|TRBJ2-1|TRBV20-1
CSAREWGAYEQFF
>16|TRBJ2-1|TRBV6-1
CASSEARQLAYNEQFF
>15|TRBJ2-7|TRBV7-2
CASSSDRFSSYEQYF
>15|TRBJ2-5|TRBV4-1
CASSRGQFLQETQYF
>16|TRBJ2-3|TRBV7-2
CASSLRAPPRTDTQYF